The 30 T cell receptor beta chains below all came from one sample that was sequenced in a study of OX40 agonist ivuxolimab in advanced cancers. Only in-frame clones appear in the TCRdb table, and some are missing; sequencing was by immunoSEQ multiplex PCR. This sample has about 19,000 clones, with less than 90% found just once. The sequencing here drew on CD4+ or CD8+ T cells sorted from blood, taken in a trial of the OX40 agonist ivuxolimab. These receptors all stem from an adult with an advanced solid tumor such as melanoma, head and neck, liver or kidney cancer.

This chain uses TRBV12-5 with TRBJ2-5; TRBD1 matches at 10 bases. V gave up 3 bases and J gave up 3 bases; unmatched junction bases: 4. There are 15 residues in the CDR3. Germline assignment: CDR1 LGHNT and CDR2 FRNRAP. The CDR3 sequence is CASGLVGTGEETQYF. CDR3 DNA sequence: TGTGCTAGTGGTTTAGTCGGGACAGGGGAAGAGACCCAGTACTTC.

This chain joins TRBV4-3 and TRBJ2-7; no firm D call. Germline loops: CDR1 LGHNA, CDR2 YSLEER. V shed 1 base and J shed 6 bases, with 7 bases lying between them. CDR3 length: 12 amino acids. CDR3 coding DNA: TGCGCCAGCAGCCAAGGTTCTAGCGAGCAGTACTTC. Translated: CASSQGSSEQYF.

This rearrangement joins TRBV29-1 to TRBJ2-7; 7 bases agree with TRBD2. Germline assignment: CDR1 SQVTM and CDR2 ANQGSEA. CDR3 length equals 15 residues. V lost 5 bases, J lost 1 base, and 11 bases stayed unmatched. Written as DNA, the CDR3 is TGCAGCGTTATAGAGACGGGAGGAAATTCCTACGAGCAGTACTTC. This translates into CSVIETGGNSYEQYF.

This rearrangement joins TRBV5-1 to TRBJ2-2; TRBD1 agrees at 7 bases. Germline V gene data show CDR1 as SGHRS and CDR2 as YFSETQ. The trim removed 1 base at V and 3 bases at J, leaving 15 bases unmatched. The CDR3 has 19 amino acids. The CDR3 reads CASSLTDRSLGTDTGELFF. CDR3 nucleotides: TGCGCCAGCAGCTTGACGGACAGGTCTTTGGGGACCGACACCGGGGAGCTGTTTTTT.

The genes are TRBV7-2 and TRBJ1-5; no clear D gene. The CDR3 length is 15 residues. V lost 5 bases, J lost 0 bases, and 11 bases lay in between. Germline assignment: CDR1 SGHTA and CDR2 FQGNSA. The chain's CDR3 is CASSPGPISNQPQHF. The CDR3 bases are TGTGCCAGCAGCCCAGGACCTATTAGCAATCAGCCCCAGCATTTT.

CDR3 sequence reads: CASSVPGVDGYTF. As DNA, the CDR3 is TGTGCCAGCAGTGTCCCCGGAGTTGATGGCTACACCTTC. The rearrangement joins TRBV28 to TRBJ1-2, with D unresolved. With 5 bases removed from V and 6 bases from J, the gap between germline ends came to 13 bases. The CDR3 runs 13 residues. Germline assignment: CDR1 MDHEN and CDR2 SYDVKM.

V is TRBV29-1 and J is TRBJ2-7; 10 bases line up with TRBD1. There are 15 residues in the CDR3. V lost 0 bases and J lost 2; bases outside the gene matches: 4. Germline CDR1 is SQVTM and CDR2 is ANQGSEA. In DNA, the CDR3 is TGCAGCGTTGAAGATTGGACAGGGGGGACCTACGAGCAGTACTTC. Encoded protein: CSVEDWTGGTYEQYF.

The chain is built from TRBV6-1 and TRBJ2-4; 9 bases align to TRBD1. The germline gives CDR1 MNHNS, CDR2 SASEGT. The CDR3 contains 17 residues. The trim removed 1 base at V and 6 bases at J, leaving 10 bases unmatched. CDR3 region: CASSEVVWDRAGNIQYF. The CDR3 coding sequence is TGTGCCAGCAGTGAAGTGGTTTGGGACAGGGCGGGAAACATTCAGTACTTC.

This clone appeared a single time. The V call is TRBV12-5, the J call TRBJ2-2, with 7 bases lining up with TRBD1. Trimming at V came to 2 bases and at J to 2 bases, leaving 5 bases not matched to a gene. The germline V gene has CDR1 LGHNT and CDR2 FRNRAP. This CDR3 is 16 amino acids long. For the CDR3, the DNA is TGTGCTAGTGGTTTGACAGGGGTTTCTAACACCGGGGAGCTGTTTTTT. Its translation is CASGLTGVSNTGELFF.

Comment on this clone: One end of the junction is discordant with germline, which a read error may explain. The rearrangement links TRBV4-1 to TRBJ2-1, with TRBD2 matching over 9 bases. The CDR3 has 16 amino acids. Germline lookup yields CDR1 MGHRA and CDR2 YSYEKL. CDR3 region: CASGQPRLAAYNEQFF. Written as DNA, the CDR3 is TGCGCCAGCGGCCAACCTCGACTAGCGGCTTACAATGAGCAGTTCTTC.

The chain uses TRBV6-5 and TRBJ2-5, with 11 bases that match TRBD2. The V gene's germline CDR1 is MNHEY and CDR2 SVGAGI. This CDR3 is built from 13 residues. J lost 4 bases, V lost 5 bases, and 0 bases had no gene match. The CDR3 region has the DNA TGTGCCAGCAGTGGACTAGCGGGAGAGACCCAGTACTTC. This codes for CASSGLAGETQYF.

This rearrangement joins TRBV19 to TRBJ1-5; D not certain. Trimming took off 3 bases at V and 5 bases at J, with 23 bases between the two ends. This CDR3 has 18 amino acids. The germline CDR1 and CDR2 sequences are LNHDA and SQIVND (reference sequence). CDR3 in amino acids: CASSIGPSWTGGHQPQHF. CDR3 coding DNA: TGTGCCAGTAGTATTGGACCCTCGTGGACGGGCGGGCATCAGCCCCAGCATTTT.

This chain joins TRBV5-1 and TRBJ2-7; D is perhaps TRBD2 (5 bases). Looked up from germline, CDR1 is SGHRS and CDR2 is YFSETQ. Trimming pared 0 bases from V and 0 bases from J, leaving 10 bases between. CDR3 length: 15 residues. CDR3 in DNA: TGCGCCAGCAGCTTGGGGGGAGCGAGCTCCTACGAGCAGTACTTC. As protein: CASSLGGASSYEQYF.

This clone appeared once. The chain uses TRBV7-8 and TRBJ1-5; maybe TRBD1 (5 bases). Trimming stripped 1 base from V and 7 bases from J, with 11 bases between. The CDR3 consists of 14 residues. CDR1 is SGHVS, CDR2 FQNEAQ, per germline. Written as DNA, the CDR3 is TGTGCCAGCAGCTTAGATCTGGGGGGACAGCCCCAGCATTTT. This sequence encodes CASSLDLGGQPQHF. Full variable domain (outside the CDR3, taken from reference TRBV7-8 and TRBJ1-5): GAGVSQSPRYKVAKRGQDVALRCDPISGHVSLFWYQQALGQGPEFLTYFQNEAQLDKSGLPSDRFFAERPEGSVSTLKIQRTQQEDSAVYLCASSLDLGGQPQHFGDGTRLSIL.

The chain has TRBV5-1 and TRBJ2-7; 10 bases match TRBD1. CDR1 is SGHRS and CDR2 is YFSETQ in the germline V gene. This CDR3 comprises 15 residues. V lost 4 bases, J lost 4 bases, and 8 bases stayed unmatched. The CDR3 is CASSDPGQGQYEQYF. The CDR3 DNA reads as TGCGCCAGCAGCGATCCGGGACAGGGGCAGTACGAGCAGTACTTC. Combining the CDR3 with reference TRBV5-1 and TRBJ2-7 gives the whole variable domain KAGVTQTPRYLIKTRGQQVTLSCSPISGHRSVSWYQQTPGQGLQFLFEYFSETQRNKGNFPGRFSGRQFSNSRSEMNVSTLELGDSALYLCASSDPGQGQYEQYFGPGTRLTVT.

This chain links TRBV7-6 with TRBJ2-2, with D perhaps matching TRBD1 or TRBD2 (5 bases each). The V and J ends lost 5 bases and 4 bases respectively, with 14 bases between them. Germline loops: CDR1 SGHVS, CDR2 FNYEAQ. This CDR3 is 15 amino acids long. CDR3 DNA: TGTGCCAGCAGCCAGGGCTCGGGGCCCACCGGGGAGCTGTTTTTT. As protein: CASSQGSGPTGELFF.

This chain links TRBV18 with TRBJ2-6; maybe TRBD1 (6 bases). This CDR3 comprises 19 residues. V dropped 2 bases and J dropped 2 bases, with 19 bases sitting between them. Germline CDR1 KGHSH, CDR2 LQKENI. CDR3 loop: CASSPNPPTGWTGANVLTF. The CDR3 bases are TGTGCCAGCTCACCAAACCCCCCAACAGGGTGGACTGGGGCCAACGTCCTGACTTTC.

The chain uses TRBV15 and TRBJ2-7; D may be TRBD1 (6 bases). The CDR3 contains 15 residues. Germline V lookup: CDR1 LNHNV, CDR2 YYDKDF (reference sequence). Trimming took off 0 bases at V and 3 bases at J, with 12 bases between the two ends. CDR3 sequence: CATSRDRRTVYEQYF. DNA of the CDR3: TGTGCCACCAGCAGAGATCGACGGACAGTCTACGAGCAGTACTTC.

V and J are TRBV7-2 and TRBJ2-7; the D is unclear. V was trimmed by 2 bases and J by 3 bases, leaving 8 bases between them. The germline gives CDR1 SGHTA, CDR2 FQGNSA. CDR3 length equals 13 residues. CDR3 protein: CASSLSPLYEQYF. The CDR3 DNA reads TGTGCCAGCAGCTTATCTCCCCTCTACGAGCAGTACTTC.

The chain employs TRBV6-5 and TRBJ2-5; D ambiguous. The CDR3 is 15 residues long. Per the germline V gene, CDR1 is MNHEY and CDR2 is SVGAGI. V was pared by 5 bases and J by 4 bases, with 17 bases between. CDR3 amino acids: CASSTSVGLGETQYF. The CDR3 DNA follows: TGTGCCAGCAGTACCAGCGTAGGGCTGGGAGAGACCCAGTACTTC.

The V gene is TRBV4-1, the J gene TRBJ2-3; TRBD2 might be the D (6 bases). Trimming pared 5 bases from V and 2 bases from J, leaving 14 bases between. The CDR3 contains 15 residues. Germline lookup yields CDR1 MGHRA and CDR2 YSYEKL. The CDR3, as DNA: TGCGCCAGCAGCGGATATAGCGGATCCACAGATACGCAGTATTTT. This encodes CASSGYSGSTDTQYF.

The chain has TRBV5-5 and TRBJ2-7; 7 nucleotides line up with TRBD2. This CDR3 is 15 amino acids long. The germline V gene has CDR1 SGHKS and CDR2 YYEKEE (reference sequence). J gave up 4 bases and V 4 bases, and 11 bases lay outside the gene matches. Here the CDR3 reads CASSLPTTSLYEQYF. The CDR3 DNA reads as TGTGCCAGCAGCCTCCCAACGACTAGCCTATACGAGCAGTACTTC. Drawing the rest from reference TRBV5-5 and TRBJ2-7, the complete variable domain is DAGVTQSPTHLIKTRGQQVTLRCSPISGHKSVSWYQQVLGQGPQFIFQYYEKEERGRGNFPDRFSARQFPNYSSELNVNALLLGDSALYLCASSLPTTSLYEQYFGPGTRLTVT.

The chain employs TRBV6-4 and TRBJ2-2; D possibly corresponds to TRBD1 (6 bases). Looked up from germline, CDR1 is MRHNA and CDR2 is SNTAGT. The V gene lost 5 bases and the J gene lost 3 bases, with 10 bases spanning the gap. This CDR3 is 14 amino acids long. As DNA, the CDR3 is TGTGCCAGCAGTACAGGGTTGGACACCGGGGAGCTGTTTTTT. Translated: CASSTGLDTGELFF.

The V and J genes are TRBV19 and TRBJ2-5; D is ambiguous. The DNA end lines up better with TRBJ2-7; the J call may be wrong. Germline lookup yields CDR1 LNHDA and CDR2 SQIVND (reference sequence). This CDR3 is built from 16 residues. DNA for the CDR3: TGTGCCAGTAGTATATTCGCAGGCATCGCTTACGCCGAGCAGTACTTC. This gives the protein CASSIFAGIAYAEQYF.

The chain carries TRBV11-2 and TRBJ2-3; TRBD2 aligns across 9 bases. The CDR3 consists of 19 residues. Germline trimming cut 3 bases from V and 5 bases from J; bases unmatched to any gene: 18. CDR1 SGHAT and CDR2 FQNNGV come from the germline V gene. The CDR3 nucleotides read TGTGCCAGCAGCTTTTCGTTCGGGGAGCGGGAGGAGGCCGGAGATACGCAGTATTTT. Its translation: CASSFSFGEREEAGDTQYF. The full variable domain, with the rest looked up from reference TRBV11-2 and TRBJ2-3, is EAGVAQSPRYKIIEKRQSVAFWCNPISGHATLYWYQQILGQGPKLLIQFQNNGVVDDSQLPKDRFSAERLKGVDSTLKIQPAKLEDSAVYLCASSFSFGEREEAGDTQYFGPGTRLTVL.

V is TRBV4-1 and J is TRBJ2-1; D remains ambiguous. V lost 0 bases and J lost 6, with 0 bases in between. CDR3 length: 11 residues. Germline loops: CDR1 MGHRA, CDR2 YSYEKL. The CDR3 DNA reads TGCGCCAGCAGCCAAGACAATGAGCAGTTCTTC. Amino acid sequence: CASSQDNEQFF.

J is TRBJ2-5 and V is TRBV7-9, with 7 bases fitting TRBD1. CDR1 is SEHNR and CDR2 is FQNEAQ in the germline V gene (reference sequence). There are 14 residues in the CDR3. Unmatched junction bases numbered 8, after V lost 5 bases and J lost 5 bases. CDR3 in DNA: TGTGCCAGCAGCACCAGACAGGGACAGGAGACCCAGTACTTC. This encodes CASSTRQGQETQYF.

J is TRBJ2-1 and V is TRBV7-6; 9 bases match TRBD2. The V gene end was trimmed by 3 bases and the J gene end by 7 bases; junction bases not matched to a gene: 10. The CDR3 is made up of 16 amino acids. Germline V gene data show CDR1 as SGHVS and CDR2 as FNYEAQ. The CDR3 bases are TGTGCCAGCAGCTTTATCCATAGCGGGAGCGCGAATGAGCAGTTCTTC. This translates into CASSFIHSGSANEQFF.

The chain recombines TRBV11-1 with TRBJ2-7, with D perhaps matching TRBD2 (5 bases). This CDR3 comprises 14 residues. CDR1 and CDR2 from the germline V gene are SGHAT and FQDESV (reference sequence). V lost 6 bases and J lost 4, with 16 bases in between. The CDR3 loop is CASSSRGSHYEQYF. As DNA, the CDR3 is TGTGCCAGCAGTTCGAGAGGGAGCCATTACGAGCAGTACTTC.

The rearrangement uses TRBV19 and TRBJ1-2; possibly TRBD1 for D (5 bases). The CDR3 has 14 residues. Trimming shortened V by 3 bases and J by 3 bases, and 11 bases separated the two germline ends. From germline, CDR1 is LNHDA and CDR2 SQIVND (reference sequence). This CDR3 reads CASSMTVNDYGYTF. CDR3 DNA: TGTGCCAGTAGTATGACAGTTAATGACTATGGCTACACCTTC.